The T cell receptor (beta chain) described here comes from a study of T-cell memory formation after mild COVID-19. Study-wide background: For the most part, TCR clusters were specific to one donor. The study, taken as a whole, reports: Mainly in CM and EM were contracting CD4+ clones; CD8+ were in EMRA. Pre-infection memory contained some responding clones, which suggested that cross-reactive memory had joined. Clones that contracted from day 15 to 85 were balanced CD4/CD8, while later expanders leaned CD4+.

A word on this clonotype: Its antigen is unknown.

Germline-derived CDR1 and CDR2 are SGHTA and FQGTGA. The CDR3 spans 16 residues. J lost 2 bases, V lost 5 bases, and 8 bases had no gene match. TCRdb reprocessed the 5' RACE reads with MiXCR, giving one entry per CDR3 protein. Here the sample spans 350,000 to 500,000 distinct CDR3 sequences, 20% to 30% being singletons. This clonotype was obtained from an adult woman who had mild COVID-19 (a few samples of this study predate the infection). Cell type and time point are not known. Sequenced material: PBMCs or a T cell subset sorted from them (not recorded which). The chain carries TRBV7-3 and TRBJ2-1; TRBD1 matches at 8 bases. CDR3 in amino acids: CASSPMTGETYNEQFF. CDR3 in DNA: TGTGCCAGCAGCCCTATGACAGGGGAGACCTACAATGAGCAGTTCTTC.